These 29 T cell receptor beta chains originate from one sample sequenced in a study of cytomegalovirus exposure and HLA in healthy donors. The PCR ran on 60 Vbeta and 13 Jbeta primers. Generated by immunoSEQ multiplex PCR, the TCRdb table keeps only in-frame clones and is missing some. The sample contains some 140,000 clones, approximately 79% of which appear only once. The sequenced sample was PBMCs. The receptors stem from a woman aged 45-65 years in good health and CMV-seropositive.

The V and J genes are TRBV28 and TRBJ1-4; D is perhaps TRBD1 (6 bases). The CDR3 loop spans 15 amino acids. The V and J ends lost 7 bases and 8 bases respectively, with 20 bases between them. The germline V gene encodes CDR1 MDHEN and CDR2 SYDVKM. Here the CDR3 reads CASNSFRGAEEKLFF. The CDR3 DNA sequence: TGTGCCAGCAACTCATTCCGGGGGGCAGAAGAAAAACTGTTTTTT.

V gene TRBV2 combines with J gene TRBJ2-5, with TRBD2 matching over 7 bases. This CDR3 spans 13 amino acids. Germline-derived CDR1 and CDR2 are SNHLY and FYNNEI. J was trimmed by 5 bases and V by 7 bases; bases with no gene match: 7. Written as DNA, the CDR3 is TGTGCCAGCACCGGGGGGTTGGTGGAGACCCAGTACTTC. This sequence encodes CASTGGLVETQYF.

The rearrangement uses TRBV6-5 and TRBJ1-5; weak D call: TRBD1 (5 bases). This CDR3 comprises 13 residues. V was trimmed by 8 bases and J by 0 bases, leaving 8 bases between them. The germline V gene encodes CDR1 MNHEY and CDR2 SVGAGI. Here the CDR3 reads CASGRDSNQPQHF. The CDR3 nucleotides read TGTGCCAGCGGCAGGGATAGCAATCAGCCCCAGCATTTT.

The chain recombines TRBV7-8 with TRBJ2-3; TRBD2 might be the D (6 bases). The CDR3 sequence is 17 residues long. Per the germline V gene, CDR1 is SGHVS and CDR2 is FQNEAQ. Trimming shortened V by 5 bases and J by 1 base, and 19 bases separated the two germline ends. CDR3 in amino acids: CASSLGGGTSRTDTQYF. CDR3 nucleotide sequence: TGTGCCAGCAGCCTCGGTGGGGGGACGAGCCGCACAGATACGCAGTATTTT.

The J gene is TRBJ1-1, the V gene TRBV5-1; maybe TRBD1 (5 bases). The CDR3 is 15 residues long. V lost 4 bases, J lost 1 base, and 14 bases lay in between. CDR1 and CDR2 (germline): SGHRS, YFSETQ. The CDR3 sequence: CASSLTGLPNTEAFF. DNA of the CDR3: TGCGCCAGCAGCCTAACAGGCCTACCGAACACTGAAGCTTTCTTT.

V is TRBV4-3 and J is TRBJ1-4, with TRBD1 matching 10 bases. This CDR3 is built from 17 residues. Germline-derived CDR1 and CDR2 are LGHNA and YSLEER. V lost 3 bases to trimming and J lost 5 bases; unmatched junction nucleotides: 9. The CDR3: CASSQTIPGQGNEKLFF. The CDR3 coding sequence is TGCGCCAGCAGCCAGACTATCCCGGGACAGGGGAATGAAAAACTGTTTTTT.

The genes are TRBV7-8 and TRBJ1-4; D may be TRBD1 (6 bases). Between the trimmed V and J ends, which lost 4 bases and 6 bases, there was a span of 12 bases. Germline lookup yields CDR1 SGHVS and CDR2 FQNEAQ. This CDR3 region has 14 residues. CDR3 in DNA: TGTGCCAGCAGCTCGGGCGGGGGCGATGAAAAACTGTTTTTT. It yields the protein CASSSGGGDEKLFF.

V gene TRBV5-1 combines with J gene TRBJ1-3; perhaps TRBD1 as D (6 bases). CDR3 size: 14 residues. Germline V gene lookup returns CDR1 SGHRS and CDR2 YFSETQ. V was pared by 7 bases and J by 4 bases, with 15 bases between. Here the CDR3 DNA reads TGCGCCAGCGGGGGCGGACAGTCCGGAAACACCATATATTTT. Translated, it gives CASGGGQSGNTIYF.

V usage is TRBV19 and J usage is TRBJ2-3, with TRBD2 matching over 7 bases. Trimming at V came to 5 bases and at J to 2 bases, leaving 7 bases not matched to a gene. The length of the CDR3 is 15 residues. CDR1 and CDR2 (germline): LNHDA, SQIVND (reference sequence). CDR3 region: CASSPKRGPTDTQYF. The CDR3 nucleotides are TGTGCCAGTAGTCCAAAGCGGGGCCCCACAGATACGCAGTATTTT.

V usage is TRBV7-2 and J usage is TRBJ1-5, with a tentative D call TRBD1 (6 bases). The CDR3 is 17 amino acids. Germline V lookup: CDR1 SGHTA, CDR2 FQGNSA. Trimming stripped 5 bases from V and 3 bases from J, with 20 bases between. CDR3 in amino acids: CASSPHKRGGINQPQHF. CDR3 bases: TGTGCCAGCAGCCCCCATAAACGGGGGGGCATCAATCAGCCCCAGCATTTT.

The chain couples TRBV6-1 to TRBJ2-1; D is possibly TRBD2 (5 bases). The CDR3 is 16 amino acids. V lost 4 bases to trimming and J lost 1 base, with 14 bases between them. The germline V gene has CDR1 MNHNS and CDR2 SASEGT. Here the CDR3 DNA reads TGTGCCAGCAGTGTTTTAGTAGCGCCATCCTACAATGAGCAGTTCTTC. This encodes CASSVLVAPSYNEQFF.

The chain joins TRBV6-1 to TRBJ1-1; a weak D match, TRBD1 (5 bases). V was pared by 4 bases and J by 0 bases, with 9 bases between. The length of the CDR3 is 14 residues. Germline loops: CDR1 MNHNS, CDR2 SASEGT. CDR3 in DNA: TGTGCCAGCAGTGGGGGACTCCTGAACACTGAAGCTTTCTTT. Amino acids: CASSGGLLNTEAFF.

This chain joins TRBV7-9 and TRBJ1-5; weak D call: TRBD1 (5 bases). Germline-derived CDR1 and CDR2 are SEHNR and FQNEAQ (reference sequence). V was cut by 3 bases and J by 4 bases, with 13 bases left in between. There are 15 residues in the CDR3. The CDR3 reads CASSFGHHGNQPQHF. In nucleotides, the CDR3 is TGTGCCAGCAGCTTTGGACACCATGGGAATCAGCCCCAGCATTTT. Supplemented by reference TRBV7-9 and TRBJ1-5, the full variable domain reads DTGVSQNPRHKITKRGQNVTFRCDPISEHNRLYWYRQTLGQGPEFLTYFQNEAQLEKSRLLSDRFSAERPKGSFSTLEIQRTEQGDSAMYLCASSFGHHGNQPQHFGDGTRLSIL.

The gene calls are TRBV5-8 and TRBJ1-4; D is possibly TRBD1 (6 bases). The CDR3 is 15 residues long. V shed 3 bases and J shed 4 bases, with 13 bases lying between them. CDR1 and CDR2 (germline): SGHTS, YDEGEE. This CDR3 is CASSSETGLNEKLFF. CDR3 in DNA: TGTGCCAGCAGCTCCGAGACAGGACTTAATGAAAAACTGTTTTTT.

The chain is built from TRBV30 and TRBJ2-5; a weak D match, TRBD2 (5 bases). Germline CDR1 and CDR2: GTSNPN and SVGIG (reference sequence). This CDR3 is 13 amino acids long. The V end lost 0 bases, the J end lost 3 bases, and 8 bases lay between the germline ends. CDR3: CAWSVGLEETQYF. The CDR3, as DNA: TGTGCCTGGAGTGTCGGACTTGAAGAGACCCAGTACTTC.

The chain has TRBV6-1 and TRBJ1-6, with TRBD1 as a possible D gene (5 bases). This CDR3 has 12 amino acids. Germline CDR1 MNHNS, CDR2 SASEGT. V was trimmed by 6 bases and J by 7 bases, leaving 7 bases between them. The CDR3 spells CASRGPNSPLHF. As DNA, the CDR3 is TGTGCCAGCAGGGGGCCAAATTCACCCCTCCACTTT.

The J gene is TRBJ1-4, the V gene TRBV5-1, with D perhaps TRBD1 (5 bases). This CDR3 region has 16 residues. The germline V gene encodes CDR1 SGHRS and CDR2 YFSETQ. The germline V and J ends were trimmed by 0 bases and 6 bases, with 15 bases remaining between them. CDR3 in amino acids: CASSLASMGPDEKLFF. The CDR3 DNA is TGCGCCAGCAGCTTGGCCTCAATGGGGCCGGATGAAAAACTGTTTTTT.

This clone was seen once. V usage is TRBV18 and J usage is TRBJ1-3; the D is unclear. The CDR3 runs to 12 residues. Trimming stripped 5 bases from V and 8 bases from J, with 10 bases between. Germline values: CDR1 KGHSH, CDR2 LQKENI. As DNA, the CDR3 is TGTGCCAGCTCATCATTCGGTGACACCATATATTTT. This codes for CASSSFGDTIYF.

Comment on this clone: Other DNA sequences in this sample translate to the same CDR3. Here the CDR3 reads CAISDSGNTIYF. The CDR3 nucleotides read TGTGCCATCAGTGATTCAGGAAACACCATATATTTT. V usage is TRBV10-3 and J usage is TRBJ1-3; D not resolved. The CDR3 is 12 residues long. CDR1 is ENHRY, CDR2 SYGVKD, per germline. Trimming cost V 3 bases and J 4 bases, with 4 bases left between them.

The gene calls are TRBV5-1 and TRBJ2-6, with 9 positions matching TRBD1. V lost 2 bases, J lost 0 bases, and 6 bases stayed unmatched. This CDR3 region has 18 residues. The V gene's germline CDR1 is SGHRS and CDR2 YFSETQ. The CDR3 coding sequence is TGCGCCAGCAGCTTAGACAGGGGGGCCCCCTCTGGGGCCAACGTCCTGACTTTC. It is translated as CASSLDRGAPSGANVLTF.

The chain recombines TRBV7-6 with TRBJ2-5; D might be TRBD2 (5 bases). The CDR3 sequence is 15 residues long. The germline V gene encodes CDR1 SGHVS and CDR2 FNYEAQ. Trimming cost V 1 base and J 4 bases, with 13 bases left between them. CDR3 sequence reads: CASSLDSGMGETQYF. The CDR3 coding sequence is TGTGCCAGCAGCTTAGATTCCGGGATGGGAGAGACCCAGTACTTC.

For the CDR3, the DNA is TGTGCCATCAGTGAGCCTTGGACAGGGGGCTTTGGAAACACCATATATTTT. Its translation: CAISEPWTGGFGNTIYF. The rearrangement links TRBV10-3 to TRBJ1-3; 11 bases match TRBD1. After removal of 2 bases from V and 3 bases from J, the junction contained 6 bases not matched to a gene. This CDR3 has 17 amino acids. CDR1 and CDR2 (germline): ENHRY, SYGVKD.

The rearrangement joins TRBV7-6 to TRBJ1-2; D gene unclear. Germline CDR1 and CDR2: SGHVS and FNYEAQ. V lost 6 bases, J lost 10 bases, and 15 bases lay in between. The CDR3 has 12 residues. The CDR3 protein is CASSDERRDYTF. The CDR3 nucleotides read TGTGCCAGCAGTGACGAGAGGCGCGACTACACCTTC.

The rearrangement uses TRBV6-6 and TRBJ2-7, with 12 positions matching TRBD1. V was pared by 7 bases and J by 5 bases, with 6 bases of the junction left unmatched. This CDR3 region has 14 residues. Germline loops: CDR1 MNHNY, CDR2 SVGAGI (reference sequence). CDR3 in amino acids: CASIRDRGLHEQYF. For the CDR3, the DNA is TGTGCCAGCATTAGGGACAGGGGGCTTCACGAGCAGTACTTC.

This chain connects TRBV6-1 to TRBJ2-7; 7 nucleotides match TRBD1. The CDR3 has 14 amino acids. With V trimmed by 0 bases and J by 5 bases, 4 bases remained unmatched. Per the germline V gene, CDR1 is MNHNS and CDR2 is SASEGT. The chain's CDR3 is CASSEAYRGHEQYF. DNA for the CDR3: TGTGCCAGCAGTGAAGCTTACAGGGGCCACGAGCAGTACTTC.

This clone was detected only once. The gene calls are TRBV5-4 and TRBJ2-5; weak D call: TRBD1 (5 bases). Germline values: CDR1 SGHNT, CDR2 YYREEE (reference sequence). Trimming stripped 5 bases from V and 0 bases from J, with 11 bases between. This CDR3 has 14 amino acids. The CDR3 nucleotides read TGTGCCAGCAGACCCGACAGCTACCAAGAGACCCAGTACTTC. Its translation is CASRPDSYQETQYF.

The chain is built from TRBV6-1 and TRBJ1-1, with 7 nucleotides matching TRBD1. The CDR3 has 15 amino acids. Losses at the gene ends were 4 bases for V and 0 bases for J; bases not matched to a gene: 5. Looked up from germline, CDR1 is MNHNS and CDR2 is SASEGT. CDR3 DNA sequence: TGTGCCAGCAGTGCTCCGGGACAGTTGAACACTGAAGCTTTCTTT. Protein product: CASSAPGQLNTEAFF.

This chain connects TRBV5-6 to TRBJ1-1; possibly TRBD1 for D (6 bases). The CDR3 is 12 amino acids. The V gene's germline CDR1 is SGHDT and CDR2 YYEEEE. Trimming pared 3 bases from V and 5 bases from J, leaving 8 bases between. The CDR3 region is CASSSGETEAFF. The CDR3 DNA follows: TGTGCCAGCAGCTCAGGGGAAACTGAAGCTTTCTTT.

V is TRBV7-3 and J is TRBJ1-3, with a possible D match to TRBD1 (6 bases). Germline V CDR1 and CDR2: SGHTA, FQGTGA. The V gene lost 8 bases and the J gene lost 2 bases, with 13 bases spanning the gap. This CDR3 comprises 14 residues. The CDR3 DNA follows: TGTGCCAGCGGCACAGGGACTACTGGAAACACCATATATTTT. Encoded protein: CASGTGTTGNTIYF.